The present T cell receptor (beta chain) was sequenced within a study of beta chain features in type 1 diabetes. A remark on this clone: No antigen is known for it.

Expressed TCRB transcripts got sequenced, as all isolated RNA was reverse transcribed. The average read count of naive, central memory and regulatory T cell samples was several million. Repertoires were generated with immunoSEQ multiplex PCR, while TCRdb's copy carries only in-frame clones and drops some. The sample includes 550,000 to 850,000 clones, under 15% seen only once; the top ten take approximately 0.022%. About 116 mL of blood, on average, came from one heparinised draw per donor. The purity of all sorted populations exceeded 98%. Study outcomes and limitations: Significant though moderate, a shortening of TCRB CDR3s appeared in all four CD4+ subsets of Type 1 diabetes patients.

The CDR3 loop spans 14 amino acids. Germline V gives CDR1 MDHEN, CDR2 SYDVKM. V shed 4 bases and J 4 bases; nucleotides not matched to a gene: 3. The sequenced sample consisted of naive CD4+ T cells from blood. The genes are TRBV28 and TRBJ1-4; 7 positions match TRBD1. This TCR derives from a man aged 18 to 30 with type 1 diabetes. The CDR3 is CASSSGQNNEKLFF. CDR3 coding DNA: TGTGCCAGCAGTTCGGGACAGAATAATGAAAAACTGTTTTTT.